This TCR beta chain was obtained from a study of blood T cell repertoires in COVID-19 (TCRdb year 2020). Background on the whole study: The collaborator samples originated in the United States, Italy and Spain and spanned the acute and convalescent phases of COVID-19. The material from the prospective study consisted of cDNA or gDNA derived from T cells, B-cell-depleted T cells, or PBMCs. Subjects who had been exposed to COVID-19, were actively infected with it, or had recovered from it provided the deeply sampled blood TCRbeta repertoires that made up the dataset. The repertoires were made available in a free public database intended to serve as a resource for research on the immune response to SARS-CoV-2. The samples were drawn from two sources: the first 160 participants of the ongoing ImmuneRACE study, and 1,000 to 1,500 subjects contributed by 6 global collaborators. Sample metadata almost always included a de-identified subject ID, COVID-19 status, age in years and sex. Where HLA class I and class II types were available, the types were taken from metadata supplied by the sample provider, not from assay-based typing. Overall results and qualifications from the work: The quantity of clinical and demographic metadata differed by source and by participant and was supplied without curation.

As for this clone: Its target antigen remains unknown. Base qualities are not recorded, but no much larger clone differs from it by a single base.

From cysteine to phenylalanine, the CDR3 is 16 amino acids long. The read is trimmed to its CDR3 DNA, 48 bases read in frame from base 1. CDR1 and CDR2, looked up from the germline V gene (reference sequence), are SGHNT and YYREEE. After removal of 1 base from V and 5 bases from J, the junction retains 12 bases not matched to a gene. Collaborating institutions collected whole blood in K2EDTA tubes following their own protocols. For TCRbeta analysis, collaborator samples were shipped as frozen whole blood, as isolated PBMCs, or as DNA extracted from either sample type. The immunoSEQ Assay, a bias-controlled multiplex PCR, was used to amplify TCRbeta CDR3 regions from genomic DNA. In the paper's pipeline: The number of nucleated cells in each sample was estimated by amplification of reference gene primers within the assay. Sequence reads were collapsed and filtered to measure the absolute abundance of every unique TCRbeta CDR3 rearrangement. For each sample, productive Simpson clonality was calculated by taking the square root of Simpson's diversity index across productive rearrangements. Drawn from immuneACCESS, this table holds only the in-frame rearrangements with V and J called that TCRdb kept. Clones are partly lost; checked studies trace under half to an unresolved V gene and leave the rest unexplained. From that table come the V and J calls and clone size; the DNA was used to work out D and trimming. For this sample there are roughly 67,000 clones; 93% appear just once. The ten largest account for about 3% of the sample.

The sequenced material came from peripheral blood. This chain joins TRBV5-4 to TRBJ2-7, with 7 central nucleotides matching TRBD2. The TCR was taken from a man between 70 and 80 years old with active COVID-19. The CDR3 reads CASSLSVAGRDNEQYF. The base sequence is TGTGCCAGCAGCTTGTCTGTGGCAGGGAGGGATAACGAGCAGTACTTC.